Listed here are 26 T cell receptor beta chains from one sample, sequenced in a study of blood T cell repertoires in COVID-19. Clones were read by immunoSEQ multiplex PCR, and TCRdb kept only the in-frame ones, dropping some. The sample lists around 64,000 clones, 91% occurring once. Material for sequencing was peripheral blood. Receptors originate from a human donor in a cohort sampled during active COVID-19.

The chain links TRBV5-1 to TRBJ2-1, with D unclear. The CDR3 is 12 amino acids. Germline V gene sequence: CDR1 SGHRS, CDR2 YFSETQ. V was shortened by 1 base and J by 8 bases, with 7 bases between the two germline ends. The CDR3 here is CASSLTAYEQFF. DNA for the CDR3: TGCGCCAGCAGCTTGACAGCCTATGAGCAGTTCTTC.

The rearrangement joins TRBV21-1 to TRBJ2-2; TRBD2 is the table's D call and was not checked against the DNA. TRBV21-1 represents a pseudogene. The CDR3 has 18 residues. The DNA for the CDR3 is TGTGCCACCCCAGCATTCCCCTCCCCACTAGCGGGGGACGGGGAGCTGTTTTTT. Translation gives CATPAFPSPLAGDGELFF.

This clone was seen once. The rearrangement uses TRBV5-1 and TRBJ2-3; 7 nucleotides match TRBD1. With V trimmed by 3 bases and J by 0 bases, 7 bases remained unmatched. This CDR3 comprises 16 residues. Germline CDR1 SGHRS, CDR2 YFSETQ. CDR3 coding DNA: TGCGCCAGCAGCTCGAAGGGGGCGGTGAGCACAGATACGCAGTATTTT. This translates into CASSSKGAVSTDTQYF.

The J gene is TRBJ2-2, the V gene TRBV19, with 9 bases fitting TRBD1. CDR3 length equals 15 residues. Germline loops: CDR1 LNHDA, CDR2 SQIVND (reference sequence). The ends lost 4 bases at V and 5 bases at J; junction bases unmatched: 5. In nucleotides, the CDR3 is TGTGCCAGTAGTACCGGGACAGGGTGGACCGGGGAGCTGTTTTTT. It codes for CASSTGTGWTGELFF. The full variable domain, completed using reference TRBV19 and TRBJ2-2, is DGGITQSPKYLFRKEGQNVTLSCEQNLNHDAMYWYRQDPGQGLRLIYYSQIVNDFQKGDIAEGYSVSREKKESFPLTVTSAQKNPTAFYLCASSTGTGWTGELFFGEGSRLTVL.

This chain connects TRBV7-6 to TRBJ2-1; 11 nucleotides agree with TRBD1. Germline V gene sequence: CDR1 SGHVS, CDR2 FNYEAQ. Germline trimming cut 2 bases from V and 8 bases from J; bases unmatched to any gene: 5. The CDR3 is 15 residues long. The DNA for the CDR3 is TGTGCCAGCAGCTTATCCGGGACAGGGGGGGATGAGCAGTTCTTC. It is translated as CASSLSGTGGDEQFF.

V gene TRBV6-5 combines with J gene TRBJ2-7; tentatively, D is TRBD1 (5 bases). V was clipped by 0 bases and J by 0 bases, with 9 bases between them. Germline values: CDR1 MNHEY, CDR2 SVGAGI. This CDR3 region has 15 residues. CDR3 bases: TGTGCCAGCAGTTACTCGGCAGGGATCTCCTACGAGCAGTACTTC. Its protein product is CASSYSAGISYEQYF.

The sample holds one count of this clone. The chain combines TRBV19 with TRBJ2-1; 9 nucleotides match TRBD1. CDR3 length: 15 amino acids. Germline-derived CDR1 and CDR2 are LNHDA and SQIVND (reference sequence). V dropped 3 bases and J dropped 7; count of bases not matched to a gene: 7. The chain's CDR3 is CASSIGTGTANEQFF. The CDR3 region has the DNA TGTGCCAGTAGTATTGGGACAGGGACCGCAAATGAGCAGTTCTTC.

The DNA of the CDR3 is TGTGCCAGCAGCTTGGGGGCCCCTAGCGGGGGCACAGATACGCAGTATTTT. Its translation is CASSLGAPSGGTDTQYF. The chain joins TRBV5-6 to TRBJ2-3; 9 bases agree with TRBD2. CDR1 is SGHDT, CDR2 YYEEEE, per germline. With V trimmed by 0 bases and J by 1 base, 6 bases remained unmatched. The CDR3 is made up of 17 amino acids.

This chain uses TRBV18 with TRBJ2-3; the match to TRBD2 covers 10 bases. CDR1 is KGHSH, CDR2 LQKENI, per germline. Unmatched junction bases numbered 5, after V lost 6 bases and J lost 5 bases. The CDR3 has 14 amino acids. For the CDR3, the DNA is TGTGCCAGCTCGATGGGACTAGCGAAAGATACGCAGTATTTT. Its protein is CASSMGLAKDTQYF.

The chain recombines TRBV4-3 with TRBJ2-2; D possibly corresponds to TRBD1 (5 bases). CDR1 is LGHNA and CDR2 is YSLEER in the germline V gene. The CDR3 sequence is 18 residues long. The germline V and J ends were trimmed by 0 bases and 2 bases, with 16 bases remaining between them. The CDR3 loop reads CASSQEAQAPLNTGELFF. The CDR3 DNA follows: TGCGCCAGCAGCCAAGAAGCACAGGCCCCCCTTAACACCGGGGAGCTGTTTTTT.

The CDR3: CATSRDGRDNQPQHF. DNA of the CDR3: TGTGCCACCAGCAGAGACGGCAGGGACAATCAGCCCCAGCATTTT. This chain joins TRBV15 and TRBJ1-5, with D perhaps matching TRBD1 (5 bases). Per the germline V gene, CDR1 is LNHNV and CDR2 is YYDKDF (reference sequence). Trimming stripped 0 bases from V and 3 bases from J, with 9 bases between. The CDR3 is 15 amino acids.

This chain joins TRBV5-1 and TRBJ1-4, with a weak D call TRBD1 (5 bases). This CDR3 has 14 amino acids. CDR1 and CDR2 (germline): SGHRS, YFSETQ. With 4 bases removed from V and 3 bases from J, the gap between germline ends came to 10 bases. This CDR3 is CASSPGGANEKLFF. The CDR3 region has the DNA TGCGCCAGCAGCCCGGGGGGAGCTAATGAAAAACTGTTTTTT.

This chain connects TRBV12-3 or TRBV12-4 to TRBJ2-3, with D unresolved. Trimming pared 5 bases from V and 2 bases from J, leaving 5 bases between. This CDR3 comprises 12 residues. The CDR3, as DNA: TGTGCCAGCAGTCGACTCACAGATACGCAGTATTTT. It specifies CASSRLTDTQYF.

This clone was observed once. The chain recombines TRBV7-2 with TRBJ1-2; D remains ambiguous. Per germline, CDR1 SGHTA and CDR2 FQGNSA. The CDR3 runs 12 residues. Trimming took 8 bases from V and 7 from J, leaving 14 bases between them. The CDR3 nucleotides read TGTGCCAGCGGATTCACCACGGGTGGCTACACCTTC. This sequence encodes CASGFTTGGYTF.

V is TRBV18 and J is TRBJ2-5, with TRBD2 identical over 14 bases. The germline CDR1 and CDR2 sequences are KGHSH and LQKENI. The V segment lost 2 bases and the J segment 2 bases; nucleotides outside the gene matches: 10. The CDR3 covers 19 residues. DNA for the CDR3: TGTGCCAGCTCACCAATCCCCCGGACTAGCGGGAGGCCTCAAGAGACCCAGTACTTC. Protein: CASSPIPRTSGRPQETQYF.

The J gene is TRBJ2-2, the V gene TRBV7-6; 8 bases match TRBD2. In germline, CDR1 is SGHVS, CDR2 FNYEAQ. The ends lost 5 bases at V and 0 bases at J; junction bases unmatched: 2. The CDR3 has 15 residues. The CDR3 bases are TGTGCCAGCAGCCGTAGCGGGGCGAACACCGGGGAGCTGTTTTTT. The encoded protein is CASSRSGANTGELFF.

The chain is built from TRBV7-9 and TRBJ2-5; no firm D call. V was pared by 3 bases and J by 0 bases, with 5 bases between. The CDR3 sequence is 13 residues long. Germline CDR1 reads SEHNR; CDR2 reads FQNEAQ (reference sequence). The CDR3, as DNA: TGTGCCAGCAGCTTCCCGTACCAAGAGACCCAGTACTTC. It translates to CASSFPYQETQYF. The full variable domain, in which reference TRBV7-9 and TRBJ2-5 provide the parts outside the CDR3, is DTGVSQNPRHKITKRGQNVTFRCDPISEHNRLYWYRQTLGQGPEFLTYFQNEAQLEKSRLLSDRFSAERPKGSFSTLEIQRTEQGDSAMYLCASSFPYQETQYFGPGTRLLVL.

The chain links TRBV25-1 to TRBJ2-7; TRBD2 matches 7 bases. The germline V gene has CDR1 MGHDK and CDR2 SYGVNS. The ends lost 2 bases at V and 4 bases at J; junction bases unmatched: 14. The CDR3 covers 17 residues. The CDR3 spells CASSESGRLAAGYEQYF. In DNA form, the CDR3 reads TGTGCCAGCAGTGAAAGCGGTCGGCTAGCGGCGGGGTACGAGCAGTACTTC.

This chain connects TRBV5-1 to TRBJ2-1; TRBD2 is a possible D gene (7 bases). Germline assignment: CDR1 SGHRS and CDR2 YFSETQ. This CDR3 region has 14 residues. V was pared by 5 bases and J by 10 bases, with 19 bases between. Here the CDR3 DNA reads TGCGCCAGCAGGGACGGGGGGCCGCCCCGCGAGCAGTTCTTC. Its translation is CASRDGGPPREQFF.

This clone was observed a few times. This CDR3 reads CASSGGDRAKGDTQYF. In nucleotides, the CDR3 is TGTGCCAGCAGTGGGGGGGACAGGGCTAAGGGAGATACGCAGTATTTT. V gene TRBV6-7 combines with J gene TRBJ2-3, with 9 bases matching TRBD1. TRBV6-7 is filed as an ORF, its function uncertain. With V trimmed by 5 bases and J by 5 bases, 11 bases remained unmatched. The CDR3 length is 16 residues.

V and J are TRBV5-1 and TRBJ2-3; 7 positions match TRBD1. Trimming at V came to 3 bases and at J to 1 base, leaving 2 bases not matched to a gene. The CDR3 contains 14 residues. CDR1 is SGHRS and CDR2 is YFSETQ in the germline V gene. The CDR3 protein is CASSYGQGTDTQYF. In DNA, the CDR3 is TGCGCCAGCAGCTATGGACAGGGCACAGATACGCAGTATTTT.

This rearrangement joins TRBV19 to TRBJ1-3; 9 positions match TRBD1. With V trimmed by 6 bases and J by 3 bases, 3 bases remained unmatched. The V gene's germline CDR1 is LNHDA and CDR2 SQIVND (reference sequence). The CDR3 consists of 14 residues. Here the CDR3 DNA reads TGTGCCAGTAGCCTGGACAGGGGTGGAAACACCATATATTTT. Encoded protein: CASSLDRGGNTIYF.

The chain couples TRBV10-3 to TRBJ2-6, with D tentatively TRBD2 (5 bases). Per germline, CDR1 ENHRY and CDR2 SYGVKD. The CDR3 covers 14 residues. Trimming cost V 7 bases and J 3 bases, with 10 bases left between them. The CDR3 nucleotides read TGTGCCATCATGGGAGCTTTTGGGGCCAACGTCCTGACTTTC. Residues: CAIMGAFGANVLTF.

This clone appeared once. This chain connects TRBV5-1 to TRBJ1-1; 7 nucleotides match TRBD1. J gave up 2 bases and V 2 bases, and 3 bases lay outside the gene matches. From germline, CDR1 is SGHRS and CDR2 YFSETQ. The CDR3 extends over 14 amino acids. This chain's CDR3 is CASSFGTANTEAFF. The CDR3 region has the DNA TGCGCCAGCAGCTTCGGGACAGCTAACACTGAAGCTTTCTTT.

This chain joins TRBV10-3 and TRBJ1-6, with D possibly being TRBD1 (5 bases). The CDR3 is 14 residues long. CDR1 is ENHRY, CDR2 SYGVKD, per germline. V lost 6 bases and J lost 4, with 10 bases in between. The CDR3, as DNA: TGTGCCATCAGGCAGACAGAGTATAATTCACCCCTCCACTTT. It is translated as CAIRQTEYNSPLHF.

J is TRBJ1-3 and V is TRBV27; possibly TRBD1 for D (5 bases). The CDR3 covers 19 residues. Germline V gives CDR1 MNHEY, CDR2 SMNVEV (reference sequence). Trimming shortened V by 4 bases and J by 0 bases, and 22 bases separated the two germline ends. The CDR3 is CASSWHGSRGPHSGNTIYF. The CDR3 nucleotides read TGTGCCAGCAGTTGGCACGGGAGTAGGGGCCCCCACTCTGGAAACACCATATATTTT.